The rows below give T cell receptor beta chains drawn from one sample of a study of blood T cell repertoires in COVID-19. Here immunoSEQ multiplex PCR was the method, and the copy in TCRdb shows in-frame clones only, minus some. The sample has about 240,000 clones, 75% to 90% seen once. Sequenced input: PBMCs or T cells enriched from blood (not recorded which). These receptors came from a woman in her 30s who had recovered from COVID-19. Each CDR3 is given with its conserved first and last residue.

TRBV19,TRBJ1-3,CASSTEGWGNPGNTIYF
TRBV7-2,TRBJ1-5,CASSLAGAVNQPQHF
TRBV4-1,TRBJ1-5,CASSQEKQGAGAGQPQHF
TRBV9,TRBJ2-3,CASSVFGSTDTQYF
TRBV2,TRBJ1-2,CASSTTVSNYGYTF
TRBV28,TRBJ1-1,CASSLQGGLTEAFF
TRBV9,TRBJ2-1,CASSVVTSDNEQFF
TRBV7-6,TRBJ1-5,CASSWTADQPQHF
TRBV11-3,TRBJ2-1,CASSLGGWGQANEQFF
TRBV5-4,TRBJ2-3,CASSPRTSGNTDTQYF
TRBV9,TRBJ2-1,CASSDPTGLAGGWNEQFF
TRBV28,TRBJ2-1,CASSSGTSGRSNEQFF
TRBV29-1,TRBJ1-2,CSVDDRDVRGYTF
TRBV19,TRBJ1-1,CASTESSMNTEAFF
TRBV28,TRBJ2-1,CASFPGLARNEQFF
TRBV28,TRBJ2-3,CASSAGSTDTQYF
TRBV30,TRBJ1-1,CAWSQIAGTEAFF
TRBV7-9,TRBJ2-7,CASSLLREASYEQYF
TRBV27,TRBJ1-1,CASSPKPMPLDRELMNTEAFF
TRBV5-6,TRBJ1-1,CASSQGTGDGMNTEAFF
TRBV6-1,TRBJ1-2,CASSEGTGDYGYTF
TRBV21-1,TRBJ1-1,CASSTPGQGALNTEAFF
TRBV28,TRBJ2-3,CATAAPSGSRRGVRGDTQYF
TRBV10-3,TRBJ1-5,CAISQGVGQPQHF
TRBV7-8,TRBJ2-7,CASSLDGRDVSYEQYF
TRBV6-6,TRBJ2-4,CASSPKRESLAKNIQYF
TRBV3-1/TRBV3-2,TRBJ1-1,CASSTRDRGSTEAFF
TRBV7-6,TRBJ2-5,CASSLEPGQQETQYF
TRBV7-8,TRBJ2-2,CASSLGPAGLGTGELFF
TRBV9,TRBJ2-7,CASSVGWTSDEQYF
TRBV6-5,TRBJ1-1,CASSFGYPGTEAFF
TRBV6-1,TRBJ1-5,CASSEVGTGGNQPQHF
TRBV7-8,TRBJ2-1,CASSPRVAGANEQFF
TRBV6-4,TRBJ1-1,CASIAGMRNTEAFF
TRBV5-1,TRBJ1-6,CASSLGQQSSYNSPLHF
TRBV5-4,TRBJ2-3,CASSLEIRNTDTQYF
TRBV27,TRBJ2-1,CASSPLAGGPRNEQFF
TRBV30,TRBJ1-1,CAWNRVGTEAFF
TRBV28,TRBJ2-6,CASSLSSYGLGDRGLTGANVLTF
TRBV28,TRBJ2-4,CASHTRGGSDIQYF
TRBV19,TRBJ1-1,CASPPSGRNTEAFF
TRBV10-3,TRBJ1-5,CAISESRGNQPQHF
TRBV5-1,TRBJ2-6,CASSLGPGGTGANVLTF
TRBV18,TRBJ1-1,CASSPNREMNTEAFF
TRBV4-3,TRBJ1-5,CASSQDAGLQPQHF
TRBV6-4,TRBJ2-2,CASSEDIAGELFF
TRBV7-2,TRBJ1-5,CASSLASDQPQHF
TRBV9,TRBJ2-2,CASSVARGTGELFF
TRBV30,TRBJ1-3,CAWHRETSGNTIYF
TRBV6-2/TRBV6-3,TRBJ1-5,CASSQRTGPRVGQPQHF
TRBV5-5,TRBJ1-5,CASSLDMDNQPQHF
TRBV4-2,TRBJ2-5,CASSPVGGEETQYF
TRBV18,TRBJ2-1,CASSPPATGTGYGEQFF
TRBV19,TRBJ1-1,CASKVSGTEAFF